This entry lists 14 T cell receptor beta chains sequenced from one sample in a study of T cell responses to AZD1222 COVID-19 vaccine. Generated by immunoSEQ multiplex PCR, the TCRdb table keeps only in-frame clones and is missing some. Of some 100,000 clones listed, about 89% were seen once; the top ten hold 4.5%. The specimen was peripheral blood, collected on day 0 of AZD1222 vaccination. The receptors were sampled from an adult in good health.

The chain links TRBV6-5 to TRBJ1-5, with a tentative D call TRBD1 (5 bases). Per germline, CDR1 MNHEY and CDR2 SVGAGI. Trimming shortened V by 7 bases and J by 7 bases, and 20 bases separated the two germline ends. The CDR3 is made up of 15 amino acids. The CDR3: CASKPTGGMEQPQHF. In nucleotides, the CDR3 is TGTGCCAGCAAGCCAACAGGTGGAATGGAGCAGCCCCAGCATTTT.

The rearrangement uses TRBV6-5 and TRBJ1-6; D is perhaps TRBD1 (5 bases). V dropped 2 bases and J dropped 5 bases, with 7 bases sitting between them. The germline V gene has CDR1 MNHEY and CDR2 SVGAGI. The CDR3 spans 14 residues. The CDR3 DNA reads TGTGCCAGCAGTTACGGGGGTAATAATTCACCCCTCCACTTT. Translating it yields CASSYGGNNSPLHF.

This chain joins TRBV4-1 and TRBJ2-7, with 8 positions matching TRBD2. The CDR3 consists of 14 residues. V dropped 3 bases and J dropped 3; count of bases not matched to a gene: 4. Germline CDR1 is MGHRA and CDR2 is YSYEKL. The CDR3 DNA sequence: TGCGCCAGCAGCCATTCCCGGGGGGGCTACGAGCAGTACTTC. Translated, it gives CASSHSRGGYEQYF.

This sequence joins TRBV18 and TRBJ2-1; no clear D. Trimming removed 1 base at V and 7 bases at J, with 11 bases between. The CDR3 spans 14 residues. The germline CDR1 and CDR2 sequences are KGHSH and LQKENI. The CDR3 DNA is TGTGCCAGCTCACCACGTCGGGTCGAGAATGAGCAGTTCTTC. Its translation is CASSPRRVENEQFF.

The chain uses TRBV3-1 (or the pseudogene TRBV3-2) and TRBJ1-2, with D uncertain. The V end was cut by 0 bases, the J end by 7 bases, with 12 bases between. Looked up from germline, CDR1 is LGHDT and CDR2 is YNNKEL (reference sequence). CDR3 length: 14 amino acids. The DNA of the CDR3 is TGTGCCAGCAGCCAAGATGGGCTCGGAGGTGGCTACACCTTC. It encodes CASSQDGLGGGYTF.

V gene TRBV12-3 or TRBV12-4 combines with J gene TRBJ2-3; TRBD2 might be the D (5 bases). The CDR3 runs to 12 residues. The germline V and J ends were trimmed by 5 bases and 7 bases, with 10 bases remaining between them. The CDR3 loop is CASSPSTNTQYF. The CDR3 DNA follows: TGTGCCAGCAGTCCTTCGACTAATACGCAGTATTTT.

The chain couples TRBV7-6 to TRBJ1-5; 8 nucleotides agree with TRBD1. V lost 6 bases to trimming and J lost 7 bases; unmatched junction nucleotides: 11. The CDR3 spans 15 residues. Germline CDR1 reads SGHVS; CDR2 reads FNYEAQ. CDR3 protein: CASSIGQGAGQPQHF. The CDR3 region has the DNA TGTGCCAGCAGTATAGGGCAGGGGGCAGGGCAGCCCCAGCATTTT.

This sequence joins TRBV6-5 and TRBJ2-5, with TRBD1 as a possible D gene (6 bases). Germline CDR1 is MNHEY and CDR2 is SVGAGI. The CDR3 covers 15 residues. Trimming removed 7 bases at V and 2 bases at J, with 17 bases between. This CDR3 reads CASKDGQPGQETQYF. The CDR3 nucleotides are TGTGCCAGCAAAGACGGACAGCCCGGACAAGAGACCCAGTACTTC.

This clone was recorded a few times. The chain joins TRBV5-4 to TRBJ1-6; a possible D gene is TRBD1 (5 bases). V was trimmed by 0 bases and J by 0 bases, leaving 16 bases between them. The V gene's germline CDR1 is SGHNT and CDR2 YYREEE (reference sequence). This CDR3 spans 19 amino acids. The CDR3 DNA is TGTGCCAGCAGCTTGGCATCGGGACGCTTAAGCTCCTATAATTCACCCCTCCACTTT. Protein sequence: CASSLASGRLSSYNSPLHF.

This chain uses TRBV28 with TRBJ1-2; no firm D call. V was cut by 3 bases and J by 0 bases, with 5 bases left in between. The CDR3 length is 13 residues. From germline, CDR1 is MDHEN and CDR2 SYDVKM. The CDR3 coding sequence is TGTGCCAGCAGTTTCAACACTAACTATGGCTACACCTTC. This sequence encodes CASSFNTNYGYTF.

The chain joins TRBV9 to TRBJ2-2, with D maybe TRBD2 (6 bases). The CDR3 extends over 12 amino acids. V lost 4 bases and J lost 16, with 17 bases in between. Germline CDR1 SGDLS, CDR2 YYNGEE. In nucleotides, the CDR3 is TGTGCCAGCAGCCCTGGACCTAGCGTCCCGTTTTTT. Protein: CASSPGPSVPFF. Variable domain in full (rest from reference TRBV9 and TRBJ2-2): DSGVTQTPKHLITATGQRVTLRCSPRSGDLSVYWYQQSLDQGLQFLIQYYNGEERAKGNILERFSAQQFPDLHSELNLSSLELGDSALYFCASSPGPSVPFFGEGSRLTVL.

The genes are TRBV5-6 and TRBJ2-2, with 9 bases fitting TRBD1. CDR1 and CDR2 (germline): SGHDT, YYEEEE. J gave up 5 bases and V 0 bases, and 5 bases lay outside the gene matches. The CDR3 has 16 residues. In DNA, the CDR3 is TGTGCCAGCAGCTTGGGGGGACAGGGAAGTACCGGGGAGCTGTTTTTT. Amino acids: CASSLGGQGSTGELFF.

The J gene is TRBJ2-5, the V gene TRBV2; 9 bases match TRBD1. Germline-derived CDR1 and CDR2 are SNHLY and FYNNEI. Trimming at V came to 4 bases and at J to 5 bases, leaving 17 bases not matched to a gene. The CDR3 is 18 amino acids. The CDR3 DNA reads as TGTGCCAGCAGTGGATTCCTACGCGGGACAGGGCCGCGGGAGACCCAGTACTTC. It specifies CASSGFLRGTGPRETQYF.

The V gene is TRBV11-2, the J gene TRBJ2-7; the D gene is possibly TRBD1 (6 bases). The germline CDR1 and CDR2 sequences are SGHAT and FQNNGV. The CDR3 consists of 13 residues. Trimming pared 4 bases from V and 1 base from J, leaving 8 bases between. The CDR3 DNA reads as TGTGCCAGCAGCTCGGACAGATCCTACGAGCAGTACTTC. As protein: CASSSDRSYEQYF.